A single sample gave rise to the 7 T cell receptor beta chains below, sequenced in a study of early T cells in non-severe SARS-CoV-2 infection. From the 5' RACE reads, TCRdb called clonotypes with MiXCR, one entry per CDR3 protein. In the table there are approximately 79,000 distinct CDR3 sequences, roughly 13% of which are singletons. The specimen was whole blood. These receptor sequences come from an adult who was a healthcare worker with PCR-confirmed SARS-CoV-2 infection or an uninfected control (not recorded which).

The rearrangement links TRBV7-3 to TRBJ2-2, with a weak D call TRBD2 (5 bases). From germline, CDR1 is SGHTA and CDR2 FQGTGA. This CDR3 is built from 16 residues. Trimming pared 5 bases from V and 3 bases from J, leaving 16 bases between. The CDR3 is CASSRLPHSDTGELFF. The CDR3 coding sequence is TGTGCCAGCAGCAGACTCCCACATAGCGACACCGGGGAGCTGTTTTTT. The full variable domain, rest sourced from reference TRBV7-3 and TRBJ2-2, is GAGVSQTPSNKVTEKGKYVELRCDPISGHTALYWYRQSLGQGPEFLIYFQGTGAADDSGLPNDRFFAVRPEGSVSTLKIQRTERGDSAVYLCASSRLPHSDTGELFFGEGSRLTVL.

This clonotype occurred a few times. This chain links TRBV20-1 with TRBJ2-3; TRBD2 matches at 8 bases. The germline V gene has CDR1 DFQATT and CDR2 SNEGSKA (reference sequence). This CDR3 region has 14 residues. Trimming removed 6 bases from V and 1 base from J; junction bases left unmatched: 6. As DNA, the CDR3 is TGCAGTGCGGGAGCGGGGGAACGCACAGATACGCAGTATTTT. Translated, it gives CSAGAGERTDTQYF.

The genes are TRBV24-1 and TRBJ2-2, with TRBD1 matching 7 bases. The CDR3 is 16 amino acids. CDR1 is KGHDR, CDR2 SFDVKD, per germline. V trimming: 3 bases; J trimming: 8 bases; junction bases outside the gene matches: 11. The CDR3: CATSDPRQGSTGELFF. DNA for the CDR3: TGTGCCACCAGTGATCCGCGACAGGGCTCCACAGGGGAGCTGTTTTTT.

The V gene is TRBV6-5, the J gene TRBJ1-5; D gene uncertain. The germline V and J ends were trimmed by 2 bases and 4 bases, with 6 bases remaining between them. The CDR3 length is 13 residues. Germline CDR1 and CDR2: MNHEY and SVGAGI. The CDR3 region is CASSYGINQPQHF. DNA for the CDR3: TGTGCCAGCAGTTACGGGATTAATCAGCCCCAGCATTTT.

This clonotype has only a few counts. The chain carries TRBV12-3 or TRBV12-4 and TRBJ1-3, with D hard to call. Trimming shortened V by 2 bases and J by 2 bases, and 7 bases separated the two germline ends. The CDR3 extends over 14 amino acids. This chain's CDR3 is CASSLRLTGNTIYF. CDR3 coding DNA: TGTGCCAGCAGTTTAAGGTTAACTGGAAACACCATATATTTT.

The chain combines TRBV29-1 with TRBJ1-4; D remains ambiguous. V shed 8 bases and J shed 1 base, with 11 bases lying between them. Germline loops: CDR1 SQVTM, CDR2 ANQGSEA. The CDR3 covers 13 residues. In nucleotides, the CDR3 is TGCAGCACCCTTTGGGGAACTAATGAAAAACTGTTTTTT. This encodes CSTLWGTNEKLFF.

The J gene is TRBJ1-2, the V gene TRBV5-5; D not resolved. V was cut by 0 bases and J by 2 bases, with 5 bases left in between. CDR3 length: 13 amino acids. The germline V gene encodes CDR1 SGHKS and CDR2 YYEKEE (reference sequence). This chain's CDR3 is CASSLAGNYGYTF. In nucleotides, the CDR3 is TGTGCCAGCAGCTTGGCCGGGAACTATGGCTACACCTTC. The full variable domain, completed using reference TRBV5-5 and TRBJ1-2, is DAGVTQSPTHLIKTRGQQVTLRCSPISGHKSVSWYQQVLGQGPQFIFQYYEKEERGRGNFPDRFSARQFPNYSSELNVNALLLGDSALYLCASSLAGNYGYTFGSGTRLTVV.